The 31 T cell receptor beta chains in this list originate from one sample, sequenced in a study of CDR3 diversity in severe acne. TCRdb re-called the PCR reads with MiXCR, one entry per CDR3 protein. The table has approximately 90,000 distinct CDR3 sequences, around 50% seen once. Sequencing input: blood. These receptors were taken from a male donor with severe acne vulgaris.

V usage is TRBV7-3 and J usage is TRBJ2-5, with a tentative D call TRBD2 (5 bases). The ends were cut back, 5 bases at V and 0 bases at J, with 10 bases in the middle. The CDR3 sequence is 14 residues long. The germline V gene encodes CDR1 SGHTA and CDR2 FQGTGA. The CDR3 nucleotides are TGTGCCAGCAGCCGAGGAGCGGACCAAGAGACCCAGTACTTC. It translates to CASSRGADQETQYF.

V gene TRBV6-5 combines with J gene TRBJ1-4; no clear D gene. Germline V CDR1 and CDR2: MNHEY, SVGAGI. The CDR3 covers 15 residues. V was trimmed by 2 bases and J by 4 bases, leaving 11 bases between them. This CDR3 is CASSYLGRVNEKLFF. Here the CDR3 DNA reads TGTGCCAGCAGTTACCTAGGACGGGTTAATGAAAAACTGTTTTTT.

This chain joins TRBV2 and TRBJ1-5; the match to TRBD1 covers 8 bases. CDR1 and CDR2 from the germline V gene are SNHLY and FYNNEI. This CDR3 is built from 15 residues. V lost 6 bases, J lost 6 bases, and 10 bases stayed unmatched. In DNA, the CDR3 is TGTGCCAGCAGCTTGGGCCAGGGGGCGTCTCAGCCCCAGCATTTT. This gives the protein CASSLGQGASQPQHF.

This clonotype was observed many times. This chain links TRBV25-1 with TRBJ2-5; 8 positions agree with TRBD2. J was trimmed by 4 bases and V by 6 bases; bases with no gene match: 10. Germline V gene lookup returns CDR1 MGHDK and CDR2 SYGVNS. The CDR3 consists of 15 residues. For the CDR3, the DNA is TGTGCCAGCAGGACCATTGGAGCGGGGGCAGAGACCCAGTACTTC. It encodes CASRTIGAGAETQYF.

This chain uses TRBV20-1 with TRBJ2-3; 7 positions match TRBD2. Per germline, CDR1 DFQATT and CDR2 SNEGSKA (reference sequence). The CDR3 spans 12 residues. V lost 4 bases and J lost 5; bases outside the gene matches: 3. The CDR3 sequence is CSAISGEDTQYF. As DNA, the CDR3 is TGCAGTGCTATAAGCGGGGAAGATACGCAGTATTTT.

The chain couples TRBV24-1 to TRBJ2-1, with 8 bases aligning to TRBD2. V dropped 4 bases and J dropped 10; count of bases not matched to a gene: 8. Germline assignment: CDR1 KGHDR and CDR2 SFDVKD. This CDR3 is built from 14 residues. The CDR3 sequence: CATSDLTSADEQFF. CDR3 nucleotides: TGTGCCACCAGTGACCTGACTAGCGCAGACGAGCAGTTCTTC.

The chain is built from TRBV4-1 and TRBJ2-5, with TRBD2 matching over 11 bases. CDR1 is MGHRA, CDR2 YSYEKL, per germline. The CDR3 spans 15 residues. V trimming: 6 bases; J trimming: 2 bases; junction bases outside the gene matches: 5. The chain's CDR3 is CASRATSGSQETQYF. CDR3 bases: TGCGCCAGCAGGGCCACTAGCGGGAGTCAAGAGACCCAGTACTTC.

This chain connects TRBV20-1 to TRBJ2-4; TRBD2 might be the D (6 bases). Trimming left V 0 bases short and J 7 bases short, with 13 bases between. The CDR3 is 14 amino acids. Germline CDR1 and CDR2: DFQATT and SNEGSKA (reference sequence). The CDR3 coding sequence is TGCAGTGCTAGAGAAGGAGGGTTTGTCAACATTCAGTACTTC. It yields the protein CSAREGGFVNIQYF.

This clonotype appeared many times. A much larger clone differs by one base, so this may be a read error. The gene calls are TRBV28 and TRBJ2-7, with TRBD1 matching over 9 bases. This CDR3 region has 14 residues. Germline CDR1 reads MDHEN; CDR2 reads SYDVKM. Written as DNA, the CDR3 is TGTGCCAGCAGTCTGGACAGGGGCACCTACGGGCAGTACTTC. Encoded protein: CASSLDRGTYGQYF.

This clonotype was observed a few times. DNA of the CDR3: TGTGCCAGCAGTCCCTCCACAGGGATTTGGGAAGAACTGTTTTTT. Translated, it gives CASSPSTGIWEELFF. V and J are TRBV12-3 or TRBV12-4 and TRBJ1-4, with D possibly matching TRBD1 (6 bases). V gave up 5 bases and J gave up 12 bases, with 22 bases separating them. The CDR3 contains 15 residues.

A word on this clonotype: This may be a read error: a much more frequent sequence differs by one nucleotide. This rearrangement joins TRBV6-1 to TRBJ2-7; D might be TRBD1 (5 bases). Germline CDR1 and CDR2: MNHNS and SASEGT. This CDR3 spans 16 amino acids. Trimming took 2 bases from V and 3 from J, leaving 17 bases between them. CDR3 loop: CASSEYVTGMLYEQYF. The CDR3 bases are TGTGCCAGCAGTGAATACGTAACAGGTATGCTCTACGAGCAGTACTTC.

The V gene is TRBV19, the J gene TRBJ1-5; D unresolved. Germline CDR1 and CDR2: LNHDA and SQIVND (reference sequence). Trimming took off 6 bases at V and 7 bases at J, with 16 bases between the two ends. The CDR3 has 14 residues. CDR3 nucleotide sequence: TGTGCCAGTAGCCCAACCGGACCCCCGCAGCCCCAGCATTTT. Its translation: CASSPTGPPQPQHF.

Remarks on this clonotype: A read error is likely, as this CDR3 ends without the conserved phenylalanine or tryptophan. The CDR3 sequence: CVWSSGLGEETQYS. The CDR3 bases are TGTGTCTGGAGTTCCGGGCTGGGCGAAGAGACCCAGTACTCC. This chain joins TRBV30 and TRBJ2-5; D call uncertain. This CDR3 spans 14 amino acids. CDR1 is GTSNPN and CDR2 is SVGIG in the germline V gene (reference sequence).

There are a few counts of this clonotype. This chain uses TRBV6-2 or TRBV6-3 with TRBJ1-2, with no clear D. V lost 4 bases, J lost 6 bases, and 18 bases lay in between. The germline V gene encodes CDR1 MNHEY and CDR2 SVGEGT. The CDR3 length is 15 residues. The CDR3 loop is CASSSTMQEDNGYTF. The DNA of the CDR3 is TGTGCCAGCAGTTCCACCATGCAGGAGGATAATGGCTACACCTTC.

CDR3: CATQSFRQGAADTQYF. As DNA, the CDR3 is TGTGCCACCCAGAGTTTCAGGCAGGGGGCTGCAGATACGCAGTATTTT. The V call is TRBV6-1, the J call TRBJ2-3; TRBD1 matches 8 bases. J gave up 4 bases and V 10 bases, and 16 bases lay outside the gene matches. The CDR3 consists of 16 residues. Germline V gives CDR1 MNHNS, CDR2 SASEGT.

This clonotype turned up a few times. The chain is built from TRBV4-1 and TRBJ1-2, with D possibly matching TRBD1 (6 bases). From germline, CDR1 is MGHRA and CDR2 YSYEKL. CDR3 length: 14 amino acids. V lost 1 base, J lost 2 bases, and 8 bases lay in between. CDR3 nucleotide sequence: TGCGCCAGCAGCCAAGGGGGGGCAAACTATGGCTACACCTTC. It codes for CASSQGGANYGYTF.

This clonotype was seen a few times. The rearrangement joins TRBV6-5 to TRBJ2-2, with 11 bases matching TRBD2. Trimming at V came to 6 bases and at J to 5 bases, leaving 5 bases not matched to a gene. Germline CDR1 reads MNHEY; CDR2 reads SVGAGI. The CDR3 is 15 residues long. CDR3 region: CASRVGLADTGELFF. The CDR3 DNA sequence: TGTGCCAGCAGGGTGGGACTAGCGGATACCGGGGAGCTGTTTTTT.

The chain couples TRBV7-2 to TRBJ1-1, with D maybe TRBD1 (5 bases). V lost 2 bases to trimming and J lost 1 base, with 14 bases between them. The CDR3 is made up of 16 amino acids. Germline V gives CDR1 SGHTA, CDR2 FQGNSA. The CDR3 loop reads CASSLMFAGPNTEAFF. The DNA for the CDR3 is TGTGCCAGCAGCTTAATGTTTGCAGGGCCGAACACTGAAGCTTTCTTT.

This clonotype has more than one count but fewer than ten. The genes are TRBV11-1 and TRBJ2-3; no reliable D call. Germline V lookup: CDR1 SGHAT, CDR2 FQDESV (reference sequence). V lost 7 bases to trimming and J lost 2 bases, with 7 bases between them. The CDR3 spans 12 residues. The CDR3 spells CASTATTDTQYF. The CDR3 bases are TGTGCCAGCACAGCGACCACAGATACGCAGTATTTT.

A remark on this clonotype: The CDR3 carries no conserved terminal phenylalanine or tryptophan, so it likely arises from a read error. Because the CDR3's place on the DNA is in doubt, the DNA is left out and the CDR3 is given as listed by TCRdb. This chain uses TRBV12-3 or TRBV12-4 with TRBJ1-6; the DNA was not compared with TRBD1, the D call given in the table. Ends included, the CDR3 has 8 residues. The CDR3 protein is CASSKDTR.

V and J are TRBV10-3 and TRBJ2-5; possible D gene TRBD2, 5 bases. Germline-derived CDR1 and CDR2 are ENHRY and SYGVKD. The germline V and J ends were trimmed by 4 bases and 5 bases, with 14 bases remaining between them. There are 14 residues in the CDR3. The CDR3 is CAISGEGLTETQYF. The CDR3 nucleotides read TGTGCCATCAGTGGAGAGGGTCTCACGGAGACCCAGTACTTC.

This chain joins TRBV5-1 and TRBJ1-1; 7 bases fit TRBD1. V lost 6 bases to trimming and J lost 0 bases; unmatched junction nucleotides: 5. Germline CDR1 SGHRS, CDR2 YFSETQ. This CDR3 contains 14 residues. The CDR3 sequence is CASTQQGLNTEAFF. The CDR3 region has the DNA TGCGCCAGCACCCAACAGGGGTTGAACACTGAAGCTTTCTTT.

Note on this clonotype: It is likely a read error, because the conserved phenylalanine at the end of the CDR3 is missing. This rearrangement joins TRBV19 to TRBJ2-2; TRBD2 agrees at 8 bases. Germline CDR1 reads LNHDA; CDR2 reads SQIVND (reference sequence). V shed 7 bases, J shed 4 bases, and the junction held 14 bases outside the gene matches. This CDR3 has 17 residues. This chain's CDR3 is CASTTLGLALSTGELFL. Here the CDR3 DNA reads TGTGCCAGTACCACTCTTGGACTAGCTCTGTCCACCGGGGAGCTGTTTCTT.

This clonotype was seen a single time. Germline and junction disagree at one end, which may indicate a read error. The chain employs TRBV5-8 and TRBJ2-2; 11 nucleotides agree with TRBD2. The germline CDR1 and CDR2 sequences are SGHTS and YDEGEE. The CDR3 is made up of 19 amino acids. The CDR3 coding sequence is TGTGCCAGCAGCCCCTCGGGGACTAGCGGTTATACGAACACCGGGGAGCTGGTTTTT. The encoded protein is CASSPSGTSGYTNTGELVF.

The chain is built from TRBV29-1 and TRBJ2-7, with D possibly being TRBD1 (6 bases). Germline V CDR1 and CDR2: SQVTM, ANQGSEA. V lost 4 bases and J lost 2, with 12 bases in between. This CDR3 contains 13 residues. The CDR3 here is CSVGFGTTYEQYF. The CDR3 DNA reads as TGCAGCGTTGGATTTGGGACAACCTACGAGCAGTACTTC.

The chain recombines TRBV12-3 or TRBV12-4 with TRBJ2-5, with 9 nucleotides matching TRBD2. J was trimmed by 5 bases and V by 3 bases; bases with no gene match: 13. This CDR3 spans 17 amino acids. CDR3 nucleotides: TGTGCCAGCAGTTTGGGATCTAGCGGGATCCGGGGGGAGACCCAGTACTTC. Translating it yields CASSLGSSGIRGETQYF.

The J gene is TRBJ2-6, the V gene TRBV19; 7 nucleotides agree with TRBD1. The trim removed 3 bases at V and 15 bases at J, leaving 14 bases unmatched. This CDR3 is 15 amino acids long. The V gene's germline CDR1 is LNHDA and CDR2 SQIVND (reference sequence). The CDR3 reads CASSMGPMGDSDLTF. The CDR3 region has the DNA TGTGCCAGTAGTATGGGACCAATGGGGGACAGCGACCTGACTTTC.

The CDR3 nucleotides are TGTGCCAGTCGACCGGGCCCTTACGAGCAGTACTTC. Translated: CASRPGPYEQYF. The rearrangement uses TRBV7-9 and TRBJ2-5; no clear D. Judging by the DNA end, TRBJ2-7 fits better; the J call may be wrong. CDR1 and CDR2 (germline): SEHNR, FQNEAQ (reference sequence). This CDR3 contains 12 residues.

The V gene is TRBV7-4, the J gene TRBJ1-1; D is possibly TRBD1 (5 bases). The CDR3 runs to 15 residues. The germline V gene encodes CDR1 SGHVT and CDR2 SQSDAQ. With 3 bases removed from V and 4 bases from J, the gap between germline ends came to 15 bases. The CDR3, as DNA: TGTGCCAGCAGCTTGGAACAGGTGAGAGGCACTGAAGCTTTCTTT. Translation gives CASSLEQVRGTEAFF.

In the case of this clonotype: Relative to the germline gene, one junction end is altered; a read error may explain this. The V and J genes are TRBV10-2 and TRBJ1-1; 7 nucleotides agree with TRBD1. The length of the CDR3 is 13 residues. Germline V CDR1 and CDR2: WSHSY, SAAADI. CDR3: CASSSLTGTEAFF. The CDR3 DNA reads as TGTGCCAGCAGTAGCCTGACAGGGACTGAAGCTTTCTTT.

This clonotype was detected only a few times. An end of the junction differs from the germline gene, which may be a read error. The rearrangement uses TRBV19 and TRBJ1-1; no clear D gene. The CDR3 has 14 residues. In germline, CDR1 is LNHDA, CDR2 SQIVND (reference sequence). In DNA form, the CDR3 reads TGTACCAGTAGTATGGACGGATGGAACACTGAAGCTTTCTTT. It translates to CTSSMDGWNTEAFF.